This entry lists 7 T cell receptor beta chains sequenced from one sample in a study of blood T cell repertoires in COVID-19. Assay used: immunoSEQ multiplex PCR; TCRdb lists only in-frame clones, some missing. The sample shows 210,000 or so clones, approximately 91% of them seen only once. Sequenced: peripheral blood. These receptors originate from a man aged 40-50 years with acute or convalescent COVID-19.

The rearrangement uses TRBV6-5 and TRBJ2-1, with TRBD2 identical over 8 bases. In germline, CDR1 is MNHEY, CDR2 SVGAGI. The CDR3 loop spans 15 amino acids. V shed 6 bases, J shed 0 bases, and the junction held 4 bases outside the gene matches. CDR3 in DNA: TGTGCCAGCAGCCCAGCGGGAGACTCCTACAATGAGCAGTTCTTC. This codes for CASSPAGDSYNEQFF.

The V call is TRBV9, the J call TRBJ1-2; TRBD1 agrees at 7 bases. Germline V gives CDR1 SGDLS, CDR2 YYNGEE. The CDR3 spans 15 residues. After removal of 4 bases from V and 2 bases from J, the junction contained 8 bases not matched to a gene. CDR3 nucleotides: TGTGCCAGCAGCCGATGGGACAGCGGGAACTATGGCTACACCTTC. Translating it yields CASSRWDSGNYGYTF.

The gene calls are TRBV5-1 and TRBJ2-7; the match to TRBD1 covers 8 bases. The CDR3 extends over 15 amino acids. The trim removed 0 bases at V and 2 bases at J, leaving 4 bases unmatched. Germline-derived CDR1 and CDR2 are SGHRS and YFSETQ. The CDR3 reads CASSLEATGAYEQYF. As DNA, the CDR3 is TGCGCCAGCAGCTTGGAAGCGACAGGGGCCTACGAGCAGTACTTC. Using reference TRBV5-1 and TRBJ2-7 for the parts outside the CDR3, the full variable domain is KAGVTQTPRYLIKTRGQQVTLSCSPISGHRSVSWYQQTPGQGLQFLFEYFSETQRNKGNFPGRFSGRQFSNSRSEMNVSTLELGDSALYLCASSLEATGAYEQYFGPGTRLTVT.

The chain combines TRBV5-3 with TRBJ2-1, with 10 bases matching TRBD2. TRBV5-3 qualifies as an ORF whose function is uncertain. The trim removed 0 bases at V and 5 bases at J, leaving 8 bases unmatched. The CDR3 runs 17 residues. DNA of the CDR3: TGTGCCAGAAGCTTGGCTGTGGGACTAGCGTCCAACAATGAGCAGTTCTTC. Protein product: CARSLAVGLASNNEQFF.

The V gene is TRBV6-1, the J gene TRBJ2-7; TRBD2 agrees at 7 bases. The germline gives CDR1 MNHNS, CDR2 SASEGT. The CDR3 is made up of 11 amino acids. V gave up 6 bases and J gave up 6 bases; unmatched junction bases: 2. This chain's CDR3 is CASRLASEQYF. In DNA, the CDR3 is TGTGCCAGCAGACTAGCGAGCGAGCAGTACTTC.

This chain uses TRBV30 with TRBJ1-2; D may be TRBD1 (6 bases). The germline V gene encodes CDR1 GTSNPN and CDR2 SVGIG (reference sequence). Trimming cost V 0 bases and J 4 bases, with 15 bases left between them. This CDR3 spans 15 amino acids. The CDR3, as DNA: TGTGCCTGGAGTGTACAGACAGGATGGGGCTATGGCTACACCTTC. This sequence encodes CAWSVQTGWGYGYTF.

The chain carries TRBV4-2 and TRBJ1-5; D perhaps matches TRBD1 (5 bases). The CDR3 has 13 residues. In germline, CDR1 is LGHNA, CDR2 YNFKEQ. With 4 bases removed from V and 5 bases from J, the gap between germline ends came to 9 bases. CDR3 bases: TGTGCCAGCAGCCCCTTCAGGGATCAGCCCCAGCATTTT. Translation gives CASSPFRDQPQHF.